One and the same sample provided the 4 T cell receptor beta chains below, sequenced in a study of identical twins' blood T cells. TCRdb recomputed calls from the 5' RACE reads with MiXCR, one row per CDR3 protein. Among 300,000 to 450,000 distinct CDR3 sequences listed, over 25% were seen once. Sequenced input: PBMCs. The receptors were sampled from a woman aged 18-50 years in good health.

This clonotype has only one observation. The chain employs TRBV20-1 and TRBJ1-2, with a weak D call TRBD1 (5 bases). The V gene's germline CDR1 is DFQATT and CDR2 SNEGSKA (reference sequence). The length of the CDR3 is 15 residues. Trimming shortened V by 5 bases and J by 4 bases, and 20 bases separated the two germline ends. For the CDR3, the DNA is TGCAGTGCTGCTTTCCGACGAGGGGCGGGCTATGGCTACACCTTC. Translating gives CSAAFRRGAGYGYTF.

The chain is built from TRBV11-2 and TRBJ1-3; D not certain. In germline, CDR1 is SGHAT, CDR2 FQNNGV. This CDR3 has 14 amino acids. Trimming shortened V by 5 bases and J by 5 bases, and 13 bases separated the two germline ends. The CDR3 protein is CASSPRTRRNTIYF. In DNA, the CDR3 is TGTGCCAGCAGCCCAAGGACCAGAAGAAACACCATATATTTT.

Turning to this clonotype: Germline and junction disagree at one end, which may indicate a read error. The chain is built from TRBV6-6 and TRBJ2-4; D is ambiguous. Germline-derived CDR1 and CDR2 are MNHNY and SVGAGI (reference sequence). This CDR3 spans 11 amino acids. CDR3 region: CASFAKNVQYF. The CDR3 bases are TGTGCCAGCTTTGCCAAAAACGTTCAGTACTTC.

This clonotype was counted at least ten times. The chain uses TRBV10-3 and TRBJ2-3; no firm D call. Germline assignment: CDR1 ENHRY and CDR2 SYGVKD. Deletions cut 3 bases from V and 8 bases from J, with 12 bases between. This CDR3 contains 13 residues. CDR3 sequence: CAISEGVRSTQYF. The CDR3, as DNA: TGTGCCATCAGTGAAGGAGTGCGGAGTACGCAGTATTTT.